A selection of T cell receptor beta chains follows, all from one sample in a study of blood T cell repertoires in COVID-19. Libraries were prepared by immunoSEQ multiplex PCR; TCRdb keeps only in-frame clonotypes and omits some of them. The top ten hold around 5% of the sample, which has about 150,000 clones, 75% to 90% seen once. The specimen was PBMCs or T cells enriched from blood (not recorded which). The receptors here all came from an older man who had been exposed to COVID-19. Both conserved end residues are part of each CDR3. D genes are given only for firm matches. Rows give clone size only sometimes, using once, few, many, or a class for an expanded clone.

j_call	v_call	clone_size	d_call	cdr3_aa	cdr3_nt
TRBJ1-5	TRBV27	NA	TRBD1	CASSPDRAFVNQPQHF	TGTGCCAGCAGCCCAGACAGGGCTTTTGTCAATCAGCCCCAGCATTTT
TRBJ1-1	TRBV6-2/TRBV6-3	NA	TRBD1	CASSIQGLQAFF	TGTGCCAGCAGCATACAGGGGTTGCAAGCTTTCTTT
TRBJ1-4	TRBV29-1	NA	TRBD1	CSVAATGFNEKLFF	TGCAGCGTTGCCGCGACAGGGTTTAACGAAAAACTGTTTTTT
TRBJ2-5	TRBV2	NA	TRBD2	CASSEWLAGGQQETQYF	TGTGCCAGCAGTGAATGGCTAGCGGGGGGGCAGCAAGAGACCCAGTACTTC
TRBJ1-1	TRBV28	NA	NA	CASSLLNPPGTFF	TGTGCCAGCAGTTTATTGAATCCCCCCGGGACTTTCTTT
TRBJ2-7	TRBV7-2	few	TRBD2	CASSTTSGSSYEQYF	TGTGCCAGCAGCACAACTAGCGGGAGCTCCTACGAGCAGTACTTC
TRBJ2-5	TRBV28	NA	NA	CASSFGGRETQYF	TGTGCCAGCAGTTTTGGTGGGAGGGAGACCCAGTACTTC
TRBJ1-2	TRBV7-2	NA	NA	CASSQGRGRYGYTF	TGTGCCAGCAGCCAGGGGAGGGGGAGGTATGGCTACACCTTC
TRBJ1-1	TRBV2	NA	NA	CASRGDVPKAFF	TGTGCCAGCCGCGGGGACGTACCCAAAGCTTTCTTT
TRBJ1-1	TRBV3-1/TRBV3-2	once	NA	CASSQVSRGGSTEAFF	TGTGCCAGCAGCCAAGTTAGCAGGGGAGGGAGCACTGAAGCTTTCTTT
TRBJ2-1	TRBV18	few	TRBD1	CASSPIQGARRGEQFF	TGTGCCAGCTCACCTATACAGGGGGCCAGGCGGGGTGAGCAGTTCTTC
TRBJ1-6	TRBV5-4	NA	NA	CASSSWGRESSSPLHF	TGTGCCAGCAGCTCTTGGGGACGGGAGTCTAGTTCACCCCTCCACTTT
TRBJ1-2	TRBV5-4	NA	NA	CASSLEQPLNGYTF	TGTGCCAGCAGCTTGGAACAGCCCCTAAATGGCTACACCTTC
TRBJ2-3	TRBV7-2	NA	NA	CASSTPRGDTQYF	TGTGCCAGCAGCACGCCTAGGGGAGATACGCAGTATTTT
TRBJ2-2	TRBV19	NA	NA	CASSSGLKRTGELFF	TGTGCCAGTAGTAGCGGGCTAAAACGGACCGGGGAGCTGTTTTTT
TRBJ1-2	TRBV30	NA	NA	CAWREPGRAGGYTF	TGTGCCTGGAGAGAACCGGGCCGGGCAGGGGGCTACACCTTC
TRBJ1-3	TRBV7-8	NA	NA	CASSLGTGGNTIYF	TGTGCCAGCAGCTTGGGTACGGGTGGCAACACCATATATTTT
TRBJ2-1	TRBV6-5	NA	NA	CASSYGVAAALNEQFF	TGTGCCAGCAGTTACGGCGTGGCCGCGGCCCTCAATGAGCAGTTCTTC
TRBJ2-2	TRBV4-1	NA	NA	CASSQPLRSTGELFF	TGCGCCAGCAGCCAGCCGCTTCGTAGTACCGGGGAGCTGTTTTTT
TRBJ1-2	TRBV7-2	once	TRBD1	CASSLGSTGLNGYTF	TGTGCCAGCAGCTTAGGATCGACAGGGCTTAATGGCTACACCTTC
TRBJ1-2	TRBV7-2	once	NA	CASSPTRDKECYTF	TGTGCCAGCAGCCCAACTAGGGATAAGGAGTGCTACACCTTC
TRBJ1-1	TRBV6-5	NA	NA	CASIANTEAFF	TGTGCCAGCATAGCGAACACTGAAGCTTTCTTT
TRBJ2-3	TRBV24-1	NA	TRBD1	CATSDGTAIPYTQYF	TGTGCCACCAGTGACGGGACAGCCATCCCGTATACGCAGTATTTT
TRBJ1-1	TRBV7-3	NA	NA	CASSLRDGTEAFF	TGTGCCAGCAGCCTCAGGGATGGGACTGAAGCTTTCTTT
TRBJ2-1	TRBV5-1	NA	TRBD2	CASSLQLAGDEQFF	TGCGCCAGCAGCTTACAACTAGCGGGAGATGAGCAGTTCTTC
TRBJ2-3	TRBV11-2	NA	NA	CASSPSTDTQYF	TGTGCCAGCAGCCCTAGCACAGATACGCAGTATTTT
TRBJ2-7	TRBV19	NA	TRBD1	CATTSLGGNFLQQYF	TGTGCCACCACGTCCCTAGGGGGCAATTTCCTTCAGCAGTACTTC